This TCR beta chain was observed in a study of regulatory T cells in long-lasting Graves disease. Study-level findings and limits: For persistent Graves' patients, TCR diversity was lower than for newly diagnosed ones. Persistent disease preferred TRBV28, TRBJ1-2 and TRBJ2-5; new disease, TRBV20-1 and TRBJ2-1.

This clonotype was recorded at least ten times. Antigen specificity is unknown. Combining iRepertoire HTBI primers with Arm-PCR of CDR3 regions, the authors built TCR beta libraries. TCRdb processed the multiplex PCR reads anew with MiXCR; each CDR3 protein has one entry. The data contain a few hundred thousand distinct CDR3 sequences, over 15% of them singletons. The CDR3 runs to 17 residues. Trimming took 5 bases from V and 0 from J, leaving 16 bases between them. CDR1 and CDR2 from the germline V gene are MDHEN and SYDVKM. Time point: newly diagnosed GD, antithyroid drugs for less than 3 months. PBMC-derived RNA was used for the TCR library. The source of the patients was an endocrinology department in Xi'an, China. These records were also assigned to another study, of T cells in Graves' hyperthyroidism and ophthalmopathy. That report notes: Patients with uncontrolled infections, other autoimmune diseases, pregnancy or lactation were excluded.

The receptor was derived from a middle-aged man with Graves disease. The input for sequencing was peripheral blood mononuclear cells (PBMCs), taken at new diagnosis, from a patient treated with antithyroid drugs. The chain combines TRBV28 with TRBJ1-4; maybe TRBD1 (5 bases). This chain's CDR3 is CASSIFREGATNEKLFF. The CDR3 nucleotides are TGTGCCAGCAGTATTTTTAGGGAAGGGGCAACTAATGAAAAACTGTTTTTT.